The 25 T cell receptor beta chains below come from one sample, sequenced in a study of T cell repertoires in aging, cancer and after chemotherapy. Amplification of TCR beta used genomic DNA extracted from peripheral blood. A mixed TRB-A/B primer pool amplified rearranged TRB by multiplex touch-down PCR. TCRdb re-called the multiplex PCR reads with MiXCR, one entry per CDR3 protein. The table includes over 10,000 distinct CDR3 sequences, around 20% detected once. Material: blood. The receptors stem from a human donor in good health.

V gene TRBV19 combines with J gene TRBJ2-3; 11 bases align to TRBD2. In germline, CDR1 is LNHDA, CDR2 SQIVND (reference sequence). Trimming took 2 bases from V and 6 from J; bases not matched to a gene: 4. The CDR3 contains 15 residues. CDR3 sequence reads: CASSINSGGADTQYF. The CDR3 DNA reads TGTGCCAGTAGTATAAATAGCGGGGGGGCGGATACGCAGTATTTT.

This clonotype was detected only a few times. The chain couples TRBV6-5 to TRBJ2-5; D uncertain. The CDR3 runs to 11 residues. The germline V gene encodes CDR1 MNHEY and CDR2 SVGAGI. The ends were cut back, 8 bases at V and 5 bases at J, with 9 bases in the middle. CDR3 amino acids: CASALGETQYF. The CDR3, as DNA: TGTGCCAGCGCCCTGGGGGAGACCCAGTACTTC.

This clonotype was picked up a small number of times. This chain links TRBV5-3 with TRBJ1-2; no firm D call. TRBV5-3 is annotated as an ORF whose role is uncertain. V lost 0 bases and J 4 bases, leaving 19 bases between the germline ends. The CDR3 totals 17 residues. The CDR3 DNA sequence: TGTGCCAGAAGCTTGGTTCTAGTTCTCCGAGAATCCTATGGCTACACCTTC. It translates to CARSLVLVLRESYGYTF.

In its sample, this clonotype was seen many times. The chain joins TRBV30 to TRBJ1-1; D might be TRBD1 (6 bases). Between the trimmed V and J ends, which lost 0 bases and 5 bases, there was a span of 10 bases. CDR3 length: 13 residues. CDR1 is GTSNPN, CDR2 SVGIG, per germline (reference sequence). This CDR3 reads CAWSVTGSTEAFF. Here the CDR3 DNA reads TGTGCCTGGAGTGTCACAGGGAGTACTGAAGCTTTCTTT.

In its sample, this clonotype is medium-sized (0.01 to 0.1%). The rearrangement links TRBV6-6 to TRBJ1-2; the D is unclear. CDR1 and CDR2 from the germline V gene are MNHNY and SVGAGI (reference sequence). V lost 5 bases and J lost 6, with 13 bases in between. This CDR3 region has 13 residues. CDR3 in amino acids: CASSTEVVDGYTF. In DNA form, the CDR3 reads TGTGCCAGCAGTACGGAAGTGGTCGATGGCTACACCTTC.

The chain is built from TRBV4-1 and TRBJ2-6, with TRBD1 identical over 9 bases. J lost 0 bases, V lost 2 bases, and 14 bases had no gene match. The CDR3 has 21 residues. Looked up from germline, CDR1 is MGHRA and CDR2 is YSYEKL. The chain's CDR3 is CASSQTPPGTGLVSGANVLTF. The CDR3 nucleotides read TGCGCCAGCAGCCAAACCCCACCCGGGACAGGGCTCGTCTCTGGGGCCAACGTCCTGACTTTC.

The gene calls are TRBV7-2 and TRBJ2-7; 7 nucleotides align to TRBD1. V lost 5 bases to trimming and J lost 3 bases; unmatched junction nucleotides: 10. The germline V gene encodes CDR1 SGHTA and CDR2 FQGNSA. There are 15 residues in the CDR3. CDR3 region: CASSPQGQSFYEQYF. The CDR3 nucleotides are TGTGCCAGCAGCCCCCAGGGACAGTCTTTCTACGAGCAGTACTTC.

V usage is TRBV6-4 and J usage is TRBJ2-2; TRBD2 agrees at 7 bases. The CDR3 runs 16 residues. Germline V CDR1 and CDR2: MRHNA, SNTAGT. The trim removed 3 bases at V and 2 bases at J, leaving 6 bases unmatched. CDR3: CASSDWRGTNTGELFF. For the CDR3, the DNA is TGTGCCAGCAGTGATTGGCGGGGGACCAACACCGGGGAGCTGTTTTTT.

Turning to this clonotype: Being one base from a much bigger clone, this may be a read error. The rearrangement links TRBV9 to TRBJ2-1; TRBD1 matches at 7 bases. The ends lost 4 bases at V and 10 bases at J; junction bases unmatched: 2. The CDR3 spans 11 residues. Germline V gene sequence: CDR1 SGDLS, CDR2 YYNGEE. CDR3 bases: TGTGCCAGCAGCTTAGGGGGCGAGCAGTTCTTC. Its protein product is CASSLGGEQFF.

This clonotype occurred many times. This chain uses TRBV20-1 with TRBJ2-7; TRBD2 matches at 8 bases. With 3 bases clipped from V and 3 bases from J, the junction kept 7 bases outside the gene matches. From germline, CDR1 is DFQATT and CDR2 SNEGSKA (reference sequence). This CDR3 is built from 14 residues. The CDR3 bases are TGCAGTGCTAGGAAGACGGGGGGGAACTACGAGCAGTACTTC. Amino acid sequence: CSARKTGGNYEQYF.

To note about this clonotype: This may come from a read error, since a much larger clone is one base off. This rearrangement joins TRBV7-9 to TRBJ1-2, with 7 bases lining up with TRBD1. The CDR3 has 16 amino acids. CDR1 is SEHNR, CDR2 FQNEAQ, per germline (reference sequence). The CDR3 loop is CARSLVAEARGGGYTF. The CDR3 DNA sequence: TGTGCCAGAAGCTTAGTGGCAGAAGCCAGGGGGGGCGGCTACACCTTC.

The sample holds a few counts of this clonotype. The CDR3 loop reads CAWAAGEGQPQHF. For the CDR3, the DNA is TGTGCCTGGGCCGCAGGGGAGGGTCAGCCCCAGCATTTT. V usage is TRBV30 and J usage is TRBJ1-5; D possibly corresponds to TRBD1 (6 bases). The germline gives CDR1 GTSNPN, CDR2 SVGIG (reference sequence). Deletions cut 5 bases from V and 6 bases from J, with 14 bases between. There are 13 residues in the CDR3.

This chain joins TRBV15 and TRBJ2-1; possibly TRBD1 for D (5 bases). The CDR3 has 12 amino acids. Germline assignment: CDR1 LNHNV and CDR2 YYDKDF (reference sequence). V shed 1 base and J shed 9 bases, with 7 bases lying between them. CDR3 DNA sequence: TGTGCCACCAGCAGAGGAAGGGGTGAGCAGTTCTTC. It yields the protein CATSRGRGEQFF.

The gene calls are TRBV5-6 and TRBJ1-2; D is undetermined. The V and J ends lost 1 base and 1 base respectively, with 11 bases between them. The CDR3 sequence is 15 residues long. Germline V CDR1 and CDR2: SGHDT, YYEEEE. The CDR3 loop reads CASSLLGTLNYGYTF. DNA of the CDR3: TGTGCCAGCAGCTTGCTCGGAACTCTTAACTATGGCTACACCTTC.

The rearrangement uses TRBV4-3 and TRBJ2-7; D not certain. V was trimmed by 0 bases and J by 3 bases, leaving 12 bases between them. The CDR3 is 15 residues long. Germline V gene data show CDR1 as LGHNA and CDR2 as YSLEER. The CDR3 region has the DNA TGCGCCAGCAGCCAAGATGCCTACTCCATCTACGAGCAGTACTTC. Its translation: CASSQDAYSIYEQYF.

This chain joins TRBV6-5 and TRBJ2-4; D call uncertain. V was shortened by 4 bases and J by 7 bases, with 8 bases between the two germline ends. The V gene's germline CDR1 is MNHEY and CDR2 SVGAGI. This CDR3 is built from 12 residues. CDR3: CASSSAQNIQYF. CDR3 in DNA: TGTGCCAGCAGTTCTGCCCAGAACATTCAGTACTTC.

This clonotype was detected a few times. J is TRBJ2-5 and V is TRBV6-5, with D possibly TRBD2 on 6 matching bases. This CDR3 comprises 14 residues. The V and J ends lost 6 bases and 5 bases respectively, with 16 bases between them. From germline, CDR1 is MNHEY and CDR2 SVGAGI. The DNA of the CDR3 is TGTGCCAGCAGACAGACCGGGACTGGGGAGACCCAGTACTTC. Residues: CASRQTGTGETQYF.

This clonotype rates as medium-sized. This chain uses TRBV20-1 with TRBJ2-7; either TRBD1 or TRBD2 may supply D (6 bases each). The V gene lost 3 bases and the J gene lost 4 bases, with 22 bases spanning the gap. There are 16 residues in the CDR3. The V gene's germline CDR1 is DFQATT and CDR2 SNEGSKA (reference sequence). DNA of the CDR3: TGCAGTGCTAGCTCAGAGGGGGGCAGGGCATTGTACGAGCAGTACTTC. This gives the protein CSASSEGGRALYEQYF.

This sequence joins TRBV18 and TRBJ1-1; D is possibly TRBD1 (6 bases). V lost 3 bases to trimming and J lost 8 bases, with 13 bases between them. Germline-derived CDR1 and CDR2 are KGHSH and LQKENI. This CDR3 is built from 13 residues. CDR3 region: CASSPNGGAEAFF. CDR3 in DNA: TGTGCCAGCTCACCTAACGGGGGGGCCGAAGCTTTCTTT.

The gene calls are TRBV6-1 and TRBJ2-7, with D hard to call. The CDR3 totals 15 residues. Deletions cut 4 bases from V and 0 bases from J, with 13 bases between. Germline V gene lookup returns CDR1 MNHNS and CDR2 SASEGT. In nucleotides, the CDR3 is TGTGCCAGCAGTGTTTGGACGGATAGCTCCTACGAGCAGTACTTC. Protein sequence: CASSVWTDSSYEQYF.

This chain joins TRBV7-3 and TRBJ2-6; no definite D call. In germline, CDR1 is SGHTA, CDR2 FQGTGA. The CDR3 is 16 residues long. Trimming removed 2 bases at V and 0 bases at J, with 8 bases between. The CDR3 bases are TGTGCCAGCAGCTTATACGGATCCTCTGGGGCCAACGTCCTGACTTTC. It yields the protein CASSLYGSSGANVLTF.

By its share, this clonotype is medium-sized. Here the CDR3 reads CASSTGGHTQYF. CDR3 DNA: TGTGCCAGTAGTACAGGGGGTCATACGCAGTATTTT. The chain carries TRBV19 and TRBJ2-3, with 7 nucleotides matching TRBD1. Germline trimming cut 4 bases from V and 7 bases from J; bases unmatched to any gene: 2. This CDR3 region has 12 residues. Germline lookup yields CDR1 LNHDA and CDR2 SQIVND (reference sequence).

This clonotype is labeled medium-sized. This chain's CDR3 is CASSILAGTGELFF. The CDR3 nucleotides read TGTGCCAGTAGTATACTGGCGGGTACCGGGGAGCTGTTTTTT. The rearrangement uses TRBV19 and TRBJ2-2, with a possible D match to TRBD2 (5 bases). V dropped 2 bases and J dropped 5 bases, with 9 bases sitting between them. CDR1 is LNHDA and CDR2 is SQIVND in the germline V gene (reference sequence). There are 14 residues in the CDR3.

The chain joins TRBV6-2 or TRBV6-3 to TRBJ1-5; D is ambiguous. The CDR3 has 14 residues. Germline V gene lookup returns CDR1 MNHEY and CDR2 SVGEGT. Trimming took 7 bases from V and 3 from J, leaving 13 bases between them. The CDR3 loop reads CASTLDGSNQPQHF. CDR3 nucleotide sequence: TGTGCCAGCACTCTCGACGGCTCCAATCAGCCCCAGCATTTT.

Concerning this clonotype itself: At one end, the junction sequence differs from germline, possibly due to a read error. This chain links TRBV10-1 with TRBJ1-4, with D possibly matching TRBD1 (5 bases). The germline gives CDR1 WNHNN, CDR2 SYGVQD (reference sequence). The CDR3 is 14 amino acids. CDR3 loop: CASSDPGLNQKLFF. CDR3 sequence (DNA): TGTGCCAGCAGTGACCCAGGGTTGAATCAAAAACTGTTTTTT.